This T cell receptor (beta chain) was identified during a study of regulatory T cells in long-lasting Graves disease. Turning to the study itself: By definition, persistent Graves' disease involved antithyroid drugs for over 5 years alongside positive TSH receptor antibodies.

Researchers made TCR beta libraries by using iRepertoire HTBI primers and running Arm-PCR on CDR3 regions. Each CDR3 protein gets one entry after TCRdb re-called the multiplex PCR reads with MiXCR. Here the sample spans about 470,000 distinct CDR3 sequences, about a fifth being singletons. The length of the CDR3 is 11 residues. Looked up from germline, CDR1 is MDHEN and CDR2 is SYDVKM. Trimming cost V 7 bases and J 3 bases, with 6 bases left between them. This clonotype was found many times. Its target is unknown. General study findings and limits: Peripheral blood alone, not thyroid tissue, underwent study. There were preferences for TRBV28, TRBJ1-2 and TRBJ2-5 in persistent disease. Relative to newly diagnosed Graves' patients, persistent ones had lower TCR diversity.

Specified time point: persistent/refractory GD, antithyroid drugs over 5 years with positive TRAb. PBMCs were the source of the RNA used for TCR sequencing. The rearrangement links TRBV28 to TRBJ1-2; unclear D gene. The input for sequencing was peripheral blood mononuclear cells (PBMCs), taken when the disease was refractory, from a patient treated with antithyroid drugs. The sequence derives from a female donor with Graves disease. The CDR3 coding sequence is TGTGCCAGCAACAGATACTATGGCTACACCTTC. Residues: CASNRYYGYTF.